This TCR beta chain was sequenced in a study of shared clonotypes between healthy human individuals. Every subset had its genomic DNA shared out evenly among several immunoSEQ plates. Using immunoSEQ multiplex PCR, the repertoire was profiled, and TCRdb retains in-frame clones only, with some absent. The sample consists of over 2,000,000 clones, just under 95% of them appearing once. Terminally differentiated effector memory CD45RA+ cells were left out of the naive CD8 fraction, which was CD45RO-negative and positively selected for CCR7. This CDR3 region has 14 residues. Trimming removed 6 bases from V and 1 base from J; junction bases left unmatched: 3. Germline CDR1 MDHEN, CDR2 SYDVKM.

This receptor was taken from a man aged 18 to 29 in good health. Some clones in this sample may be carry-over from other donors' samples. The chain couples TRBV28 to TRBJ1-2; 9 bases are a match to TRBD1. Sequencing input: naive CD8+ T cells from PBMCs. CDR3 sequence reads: CASRHRGLNYGYTF. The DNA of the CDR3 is TGTGCCAGCAGACACAGGGGGCTTAACTATGGCTACACCTTC.